This TCR beta chain was identified during a study of shared clonotypes between healthy human individuals (dated by TCRdb to 2020 to 2021). Background for the entire study: The cohort included three men and a couple of women between 18 and 49 years of age. Blood TCR repertoires of five healthy adults were deeply sequenced to estimate repertoire size and the extent of clonotype sharing between individuals. To increase sequencing depth and limit assay-specific biases, TCR repertoire library preparation and sequencing were carried out by different laboratories using diverse techniques. Per donor, leukapheresis produced somewhere between about 0.94 and 9.5 billion PBMCs. Study-wide conclusions, independent of this receptor: Only blood was sampled, and tissue TCR repertoires likely differ from those in blood. Pairwise subsampling led to the expectation that sequencing depth would affect the degree of clonotype sharing among donors. Because the study included only a small number of donors, the genetic and exposure-history diversity represented was limited.

Inclusive of the bounding cysteine and phenylalanine, the CDR3 is 12 residues long. Only CDR3 DNA is held: 36 bases, read in frame from base 1. Using the deep immunoSEQ assay, multiplex PCR amplified TCR CDR3 regions from genomic DNA. For each cell subset, the extracted genomic DNA was distributed evenly across all wells of several immunoSEQ 96-well plates, and each plate served as one replicate. Each replicate PCR for unsorted PBMC received 300 to 350 ng genomic DNA, equal to about 30,000 T cell genomes. Ten immunoSEQ deep assay plates were used to sequence the unsorted PBMC genomic DNA. The purified libraries were quantified using a Qubit 3.0 fluorometer, sized with a Bioanalyzer 2100, and then quantified again using the KAPA Library Quantification kit. A separate single-read 150-cycle Illumina NextSeq 550 flow cell was used to sequence each immunoSEQ 96-well plate. Regarding the original processing steps: Because the immunoSEQ output included only junctional sequences and no quality scores, the filtering could not be the same as the filtering used for full-length reads. Sequences were annotated with PyIR, a Python wrapper for IgBLAST v1.9, using IMGT germline references to assign V/J genes and CDR3. Reads were filtered out if the reads had weak V/J assignments (E-value above 1e-6), no CDR3, stop codons, out-of-frame junctions, or ambiguous translated residues. V3J clonotypes were defined as sequences sharing the same inferred V gene, J gene, and CDR3 amino acid sequence. To compute the percentage overlap between repertoires, the number of shared unique clonotypes was divided by the size of the smaller repertoire. Richness of each repertoire was evaluated using RTK rarefaction, the Chao1 estimator, and Recon v2.1 estimates of unobserved clonotypes. The immuneACCESS repertoire file appears here via TCRdb, limited to in-frame rearrangements. These files lack a portion of the clones; in checked studies, under half of the deficit traces to unresolved V genes, and the cause of the others is not known. V and J calls and clone size are as listed in that table; D and trimming were resolved from the DNA. A total of over 400,000 clones appear in this sample, about 78% of them only once. The ten largest clones represent more than 10% of the sample.

Healthy HIV-negative adults with no recently reported acute infections or vaccinations were included as donors. Every donor was a Caucasian adult residing in Nashville, Tennessee, USA. For unsorted samples, 75 million to 90 million PBMCs were counted and genomic DNA was extracted with the QIAamp DNA Blood Mini kit. After blood collection by leukapheresis, PBMCs were isolated using Ficoll-Histopaque density gradient centrifugation and then cryopreserved in the vapor phase of liquid nitrogen. With regard to this clone: The target of this receptor is not known. Qualities for individual bases were not recorded, and no much larger clone is one base off.

The clonotype was recovered from a woman aged 40 to 50 in good health. Some clones in this sample may be carry-over from other donors' samples. The rearranged segments are TRBV21-1 and TRBJ1-2. TRBV21-1 is designated a pseudogene. The sequencing input was PBMCs. This receptor has the CDR3 CASSALRDGYTF. The DNA sequence is given as TGTGCCAGCAGCGCACTTAGGGATGGCTACACCTTC.